Sequencing of this T cell receptor beta chain was carried out in a study of blood T cell repertoires in COVID-19 (dated by TCRdb to the early 2020s). Background on the whole study: Collaborator samples came from the United States, Italy and Spain and covered acute and convalescent phases of COVID-19. The material from the prospective study consisted of cDNA or gDNA derived from T cells, B-cell-depleted T cells, or PBMCs. The repertoires were made available in a free public database intended to serve as a resource for research on the immune response to SARS-CoV-2. Where available, HLA class I and class II types were taken from metadata supplied by the sample provider and were not determined by assay-based typing. A de-identified subject ID, COVID-19 status, age in years and sex were almost always included in the sample metadata. Deeply sampled blood TCRbeta repertoires from subjects exposed to, actively infected with, or recovered from COVID-19 were included in the dataset. The samples were drawn from the first 160 participants of the ongoing ImmuneRACE study and from 1,254 subjects provided by 6 global collaborators.

Spanning cysteine to phenylalanine, the CDR3 consists of 14 amino acids. Of the read, only the CDR3 DNA is kept; its 42 bases are in frame from base 1. CDR1 and CDR2, looked up from the germline V gene, are SGHVS and FQNEAQ. The V end loses 2 bases and the J end loses 2 bases, and a stretch of 10 bases separates them. Of note for this clone: What antigen it recognizes has not been identified. Qualities for individual bases were not recorded, and no much larger clone is one base off.

Here is what the overall study found, with its caveats: How much clinical and demographic metadata was included differed by source and by participant, and the metadata was provided uncurated.

In the prospective study, participants were 18 to 89 years old, resided in about two dozen geographic areas of the United States, and were enrolled through a virtual design. In the prospective study, participants were assigned to cohorts based on the clinical history participants reported in a screening survey and a study questionnaire. For ImmuneRACE Cohort 3, a participant was defined as recovered based on two consecutive negative NP/OP PCR tests, clearance by a healthcare professional, or resolution of symptoms. Mobile phlebotomists in the prospective study collected whole blood, serum and a nasopharyngeal or oropharyngeal swab from every participant. Participants in the prospective study had the option to provide additional blood draws and questionnaires over a 2-month period. Before DNA extraction, prospective study blood samples were shipped either frozen or at room temperature. The immunoSEQ Assay, a bias-controlled multiplex PCR, was used to amplify TCRbeta CDR3 regions from genomic DNA. The source study handled its data this way. The number of nucleated cells in each sample was estimated from the amplification of reference gene primers within the assay. To quantify the absolute abundance of each unique TCRbeta CDR3 rearrangement, sequence reads were collapsed and filtered. Productive Simpson clonality was computed per sample as the square root of Simpson's diversity index over productive rearrangements. Drawn from immuneACCESS, this table holds only the in-frame rearrangements with V and J called that TCRdb kept. Clones are partly lost; checked studies trace under half to an unresolved V gene and leave the rest unexplained. That table furnishes V, J and clone size, whereas the DNA furnished D and trimming. The sample profile shows 170,000 or so clones; roughly 87% of them were found once. The ten largest account for roughly 7% of the sample.

The clonotype originates from a woman aged 50 to 65 who had recovered from COVID-19. Sample: PBMCs or T cells enriched from blood (not recorded which). The chain couples TRBV7-8 to TRBJ2-7; the D gene is unclear. DNA sequence: TGTGCCAGCAGCTTATCTTACTCAACCTACGAGCAGTACTTC. The encoded protein is CASSLSYSTYEQYF.